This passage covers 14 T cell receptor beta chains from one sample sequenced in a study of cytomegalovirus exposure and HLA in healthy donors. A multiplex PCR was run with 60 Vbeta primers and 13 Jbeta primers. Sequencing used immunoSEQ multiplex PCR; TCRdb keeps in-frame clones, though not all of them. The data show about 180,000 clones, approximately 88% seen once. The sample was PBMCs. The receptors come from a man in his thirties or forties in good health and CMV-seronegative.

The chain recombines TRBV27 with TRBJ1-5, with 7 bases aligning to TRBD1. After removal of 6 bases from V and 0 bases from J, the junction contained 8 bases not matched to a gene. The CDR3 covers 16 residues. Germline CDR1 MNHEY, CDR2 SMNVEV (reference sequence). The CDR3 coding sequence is TGTGCCAGCAGCTGGGGACAGCCAAATAGCAATCAGCCCCAGCATTTT. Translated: CASSWGQPNSNQPQHF.

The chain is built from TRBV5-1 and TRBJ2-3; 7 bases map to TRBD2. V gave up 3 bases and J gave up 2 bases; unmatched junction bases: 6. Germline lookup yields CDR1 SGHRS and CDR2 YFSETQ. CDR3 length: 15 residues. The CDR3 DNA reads TGCGCCAGCAGCTATTGGGAGGGGAACACAGATACGCAGTATTTT. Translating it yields CASSYWEGNTDTQYF.

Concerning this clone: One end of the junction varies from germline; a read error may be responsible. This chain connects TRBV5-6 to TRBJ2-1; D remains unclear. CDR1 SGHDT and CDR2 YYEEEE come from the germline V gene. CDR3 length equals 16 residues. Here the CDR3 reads CASSLAALRAYNEQFF. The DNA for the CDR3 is TGTGCCAGCAGTTTGGCGGCGCTTCGGGCCTACAATGAGCAGTTCTTC. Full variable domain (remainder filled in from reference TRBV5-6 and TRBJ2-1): DAGVTQSPTHLIKTRGQQVTLRCSPKSGHDTVSWYQQALGQGPQFIFQYYEEEERQRGNFPDRFSGHQFPNYSSELNVNALLLGDSALYLCASSLAALRAYNEQFFGPGTRLTVL.

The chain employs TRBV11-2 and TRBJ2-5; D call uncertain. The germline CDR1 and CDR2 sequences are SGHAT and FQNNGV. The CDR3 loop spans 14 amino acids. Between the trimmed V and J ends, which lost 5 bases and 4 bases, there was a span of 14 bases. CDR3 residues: CASSPGLGRETQYF. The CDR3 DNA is TGTGCCAGCAGCCCAGGCCTTGGCCGAGAGACCCAGTACTTC. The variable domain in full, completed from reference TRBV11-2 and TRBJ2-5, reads EAGVAQSPRYKIIEKRQSVAFWCNPISGHATLYWYQQILGQGPKLLIQFQNNGVVDDSQLPKDRFSAERLKGVDSTLKIQPAKLEDSAVYLCASSPGLGRETQYFGPGTRLLVL.

The CDR3 loop is CASSAQQGAGELFF. CDR3 coding DNA: TGTGCCAGCAGTGCCCAACAGGGGGCCGGGGAGCTGTTTTTT. The J gene is TRBJ2-2, the V gene TRBV6-1; TRBD1 matches 8 bases. From germline, CDR1 is MNHNS and CDR2 SASEGT. After removal of 4 bases from V and 6 bases from J, the junction contained 4 bases not matched to a gene. The CDR3 has 14 amino acids.

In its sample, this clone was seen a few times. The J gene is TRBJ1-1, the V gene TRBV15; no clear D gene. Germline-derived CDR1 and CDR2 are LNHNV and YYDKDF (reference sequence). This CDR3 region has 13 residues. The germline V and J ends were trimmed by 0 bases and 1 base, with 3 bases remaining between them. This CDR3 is CATSRDRNTEAFF. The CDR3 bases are TGTGCCACCAGCAGAGACAGGAACACTGAAGCTTTCTTT.

The CDR3 sequence: CASSQATGGMNTEAFF. CDR3 in DNA: TGCGCCAGCAGCCAAGCGACAGGGGGCATGAACACTGAAGCTTTCTTT. The rearrangement links TRBV4-1 to TRBJ1-1; 10 bases agree with TRBD1. This CDR3 contains 16 residues. Germline CDR1 is MGHRA and CDR2 is YSYEKL. Germline trimming cut 1 base from V and 0 bases from J; bases unmatched to any gene: 2.

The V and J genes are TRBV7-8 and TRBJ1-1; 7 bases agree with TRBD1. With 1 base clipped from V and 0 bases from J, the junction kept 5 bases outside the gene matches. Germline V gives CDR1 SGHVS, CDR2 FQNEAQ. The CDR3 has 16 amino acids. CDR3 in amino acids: CASSLVRGQLNTEAFF. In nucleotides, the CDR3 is TGTGCCAGCAGCTTAGTTAGGGGGCAACTGAACACTGAAGCTTTCTTT. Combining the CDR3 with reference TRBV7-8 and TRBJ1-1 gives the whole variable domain GAGVSQSPRYKVAKRGQDVALRCDPISGHVSLFWYQQALGQGPEFLTYFQNEAQLDKSGLPSDRFFAERPEGSVSTLKIQRTQQEDSAVYLCASSLVRGQLNTEAFFGQGTRLTVV.

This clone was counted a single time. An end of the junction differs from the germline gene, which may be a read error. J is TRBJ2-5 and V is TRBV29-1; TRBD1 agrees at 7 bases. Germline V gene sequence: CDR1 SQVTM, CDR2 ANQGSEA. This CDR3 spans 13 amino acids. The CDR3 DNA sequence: TGCAGCGTTGAATACAGGGGCCAAGAGGCCCAGTACTTC. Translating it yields CSVEYRGQEAQYF.

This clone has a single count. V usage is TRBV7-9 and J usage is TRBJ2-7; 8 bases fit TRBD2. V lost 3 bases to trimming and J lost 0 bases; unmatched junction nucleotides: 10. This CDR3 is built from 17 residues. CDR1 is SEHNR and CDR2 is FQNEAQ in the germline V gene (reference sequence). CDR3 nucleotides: TGTGCCAGCAGCTTCCCGGGAGGGCACACTAGCTCCTACGAGCAGTACTTC. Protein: CASSFPGGHTSSYEQYF. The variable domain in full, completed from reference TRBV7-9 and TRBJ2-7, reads DTGVSQNPRHKITKRGQNVTFRCDPISEHNRLYWYRQTLGQGPEFLTYFQNEAQLEKSRLLSDRFSAERPKGSFSTLEIQRTEQGDSAMYLCASSFPGGHTSSYEQYFGPGTRLTVT.

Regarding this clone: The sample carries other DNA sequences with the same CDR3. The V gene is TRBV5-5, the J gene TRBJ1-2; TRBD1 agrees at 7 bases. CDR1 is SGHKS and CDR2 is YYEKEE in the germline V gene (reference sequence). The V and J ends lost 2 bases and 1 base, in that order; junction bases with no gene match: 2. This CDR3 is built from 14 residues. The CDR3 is CASSLQGINYGYTF. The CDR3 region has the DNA TGTGCCAGCAGCTTACAGGGGATTAACTATGGCTACACCTTC.

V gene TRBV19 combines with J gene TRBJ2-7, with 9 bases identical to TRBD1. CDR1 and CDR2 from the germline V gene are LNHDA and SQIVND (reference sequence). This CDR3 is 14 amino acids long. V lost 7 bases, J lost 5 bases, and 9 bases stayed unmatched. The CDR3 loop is CASKVDRGVDEQYF. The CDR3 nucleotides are TGTGCCAGTAAGGTGGACAGGGGAGTGGACGAGCAGTACTTC.

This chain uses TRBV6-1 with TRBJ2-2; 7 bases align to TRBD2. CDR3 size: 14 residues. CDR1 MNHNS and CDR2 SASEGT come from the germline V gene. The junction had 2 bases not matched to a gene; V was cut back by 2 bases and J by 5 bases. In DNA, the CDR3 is TGTGCCAGCAGTGAATGGGAGGGGACCGGGGAGCTGTTTTTT. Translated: CASSEWEGTGELFF.

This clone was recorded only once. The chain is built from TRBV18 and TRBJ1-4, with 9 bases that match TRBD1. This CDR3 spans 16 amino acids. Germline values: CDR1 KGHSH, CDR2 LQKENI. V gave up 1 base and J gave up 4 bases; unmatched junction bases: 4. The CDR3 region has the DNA TGTGCCAGCTCACCACAAAGACAGGGGGGTAATGAAAAACTGTTTTTT. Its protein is CASSPQRQGGNEKLFF.